Included here is one T cell receptor beta chain sequence, with context. What it binds is unknown. These data originate in a study of OX40 agonist ivuxolimab in advanced cancers. Measured with immunoSEQ multiplex PCR; TCRdb has only the in-frame clones, and not every one. This table has about 90,000 clones, about 90% appearing once. Study-level results: Dose levels from 0.1 to 3.0 mg/kg saw CD4+ and CD8+ blood T cells expand clonally by week 6.

Trimming took off 4 bases at V and 5 bases at J, with 17 bases between the two ends. The CDR3 is 15 amino acids. The germline V gene has CDR1 MNHNY and CDR2 SVGAGI (reference sequence). Here the sequenced sample was CD4+ or CD8+ T cells sorted from blood, taken in a trial of the OX40 agonist ivuxolimab. This chain joins TRBV6-6 and TRBJ2-5; D is uncertain. This TCR came from an adult with an advanced solid tumor such as melanoma, head and neck, liver or kidney cancer. The chain's CDR3 is CASSFEEPNYETQYF. In DNA, the CDR3 is TGTGCCAGCAGTTTCGAGGAACCGAACTATGAGACCCAGTACTTC.